This T cell receptor beta chain was found in a study of blood T cells in healthy people across ages. This clonotype was found a few times. Its antigen remains unidentified. Investigators took 9.5 to 10 milliliters of peripheral blood from every donor. Through a sample-barcoded 5' primer and a J-beta primer mix, a second PCR was run for 7 to 11 cycles. TCRdb itself ran the 5' RACE reads through MiXCR, one entry per CDR3 protein. Of 1.5 million or so distinct CDR3 sequences listed, 35% to 45% are singletons. Study outcomes and limitations: Diversity of TCR beta per million T cells declined in a roughly linear way with age.

This clonotype was obtained from a woman aged 18-29 years in good health. Sequencing was carried out using blood.

The CDR3 DNA reads as TGTGCCAGCAGCTTAGATGGGACAGGCGTATACAATGAGCAGTTCTTC. Translating gives CASSLDGTGVYNEQFF. The gene calls are TRBV11-3 and TRBJ2-1; 8 positions agree with TRBD1. J gave up 4 bases and V 0 bases, and 5 bases lay outside the gene matches. The CDR3 contains 16 residues. Germline loops: CDR1 SGHNT, CDR2 YENEEA.